The 18 T cell receptor beta chains below all came from one sample that was sequenced in a study of T cell responses to AZD1222 COVID-19 vaccine. Generated by immunoSEQ multiplex PCR, the TCRdb table keeps only in-frame clones and is missing some. The sample has about 100,000 clones; around nine tenths are singletons. This specimen consisted of peripheral blood, obtained 28 days after the second AZD1222 dose. These receptors all stem from an adult who received the AZD1222 COVID-19 vaccine.

This chain links TRBV14 with TRBJ2-1; D may be TRBD1 or TRBD2 (6 bases each). Looked up from germline, CDR1 is SGHDN and CDR2 is FVKESK. V lost 3 bases and J 4 bases, leaving 10 bases between the germline ends. There are 14 residues in the CDR3. CDR3 DNA: TGTGCCAGCAGCCATCGGGGGCCGTACAATGAGCAGTTCTTC. It codes for CASSHRGPYNEQFF.

The chain joins TRBV7-2 to TRBJ2-2; D may match TRBD1 or TRBD2 (6 bases each). Germline assignment: CDR1 SGHTA and CDR2 FQGNSA. Trimming stripped 9 bases from V and 1 base from J, with 15 bases between. The CDR3 has 15 amino acids. CDR3 nucleotide sequence: TGTGCCAGTGACTTGAGGGGGGTGAACACCGGGGAGCTGTTTTTT. This encodes CASDLRGVNTGELFF.

The rearrangement uses TRBV30 and TRBJ1-1; D is unclear. The germline gives CDR1 GTSNPN, CDR2 SVGIG (reference sequence). V was clipped by 0 bases and J by 4 bases, with 9 bases between them. This CDR3 region has 13 residues. The CDR3 loop reads CAWSVFVVTEAFF. CDR3 DNA: TGTGCCTGGAGTGTTTTTGTAGTCACTGAAGCTTTCTTT.

This chain joins TRBV6-2 or TRBV6-3 and TRBJ1-1; unclear D gene. V lost 3 bases to trimming and J lost 5 bases, with 7 bases between them. Looked up from germline, CDR1 is MNHEY and CDR2 is SVGEGT. This CDR3 spans 12 amino acids. The CDR3, as DNA: TGTGCCAGCAGTTATCCCCAAACTGAAGCTTTCTTT. This gives the protein CASSYPQTEAFF.

This clone was seen more than once but under ten times. The CDR3 region has the DNA TGTGCCAGCACCCAGCGGGGCTCCTACGAGCAGTACTTC. As protein: CASTQRGSYEQYF. This chain connects TRBV5-4 to TRBJ2-7; 7 nucleotides line up with TRBD2. The germline gives CDR1 SGHNT, CDR2 YYREEE (reference sequence). The CDR3 extends over 13 amino acids. J was trimmed by 0 bases and V by 6 bases; bases with no gene match: 3.

Regarding this clone: One junction end disagrees with the germline gene, perhaps due to a read error. V usage is TRBV6-5 and J usage is TRBJ1-4, with D perhaps TRBD1 (6 bases). There are 14 residues in the CDR3. CDR1 and CDR2 (germline): MNHEY, SVGAGI. CDR3 sequence reads: CASSVRTVNVVLLF. The DNA of the CDR3 is TGTGCCAGCAGCGTGAGGACAGTCAACGTTGTCTTGCTTTTT.

A single count supports this clone. The J gene is TRBJ2-5, the V gene TRBV5-1; a weak D match, TRBD2 (5 bases). Germline-derived CDR1 and CDR2 are SGHRS and YFSETQ. CDR3 length: 16 amino acids. Trimming cost V 4 bases and J 1 base, with 17 bases left between them. The CDR3 bases are TGCGCCAGCAGCAGAGGACCTTGGAGCGGCCAAGAGACCCAGTACTTC. It yields the protein CASSRGPWSGQETQYF.

The V call is TRBV5-4, the J call TRBJ2-3; 8 nucleotides agree with TRBD2. V shed 2 bases, J shed 2 bases, and the junction held 7 bases outside the gene matches. CDR1 is SGHNT, CDR2 YYREEE, per germline (reference sequence). The CDR3 consists of 16 residues. The CDR3, as DNA: TGTGCCAGCAGCTTAAATGAGCGGGAGTACACAGATACGCAGTATTTT. The encoded protein is CASSLNEREYTDTQYF.

This chain uses TRBV9 with TRBJ1-1; D remains ambiguous. This CDR3 comprises 15 residues. V lost 0 bases, J lost 1 base, and 10 bases lay in between. The germline CDR1 and CDR2 sequences are SGDLS and YYNGEE. CDR3 nucleotides: TGTGCCAGCAGCGTAGTAGGGATTGAGAACACTGAAGCTTTCTTT. Translating it yields CASSVVGIENTEAFF. Full variable domain (rest looked up from reference TRBV9 and TRBJ1-1): DSGVTQTPKHLITATGQRVTLRCSPRSGDLSVYWYQQSLDQGLQFLIQYYNGEERAKGNILERFSAQQFPDLHSELNLSSLELGDSALYFCASSVVGIENTEAFFGQGTRLTVV.

The sample holds a few counts of this clone. This chain links TRBV10-3 with TRBJ2-7; TRBD1 agrees at 10 bases. This CDR3 is 13 amino acids long. The ends lost 8 bases at V and 3 bases at J; junction bases unmatched: 4. From germline, CDR1 is ENHRY and CDR2 SYGVKD. Here the CDR3 DNA reads TGTGCCATCGGATGGGACAGGGGCTACGAGCAGTACTTC. This gives the protein CAIGWDRGYEQYF.

Only a few counts were recorded for this clone. The chain links TRBV11-2 to TRBJ2-2; unclear D gene. Germline loops: CDR1 SGHAT, CDR2 FQNNGV. The CDR3 runs to 13 residues. Trimming took off 1 base at V and 1 base at J, with 1 base between the two ends. The CDR3 DNA is TGTGCCAGCAGCTTAGTGAACACCGGGGAGCTGTTTTTT. It translates to CASSLVNTGELFF.

This clone was observed a single time. The V gene is TRBV5-1, the J gene TRBJ1-6; TRBD1 is a possible D gene (5 bases). Trimming pared 0 bases from V and 12 bases from J, leaving 19 bases between. CDR3 length: 16 residues. CDR1 SGHRS and CDR2 YFSETQ come from the germline V gene. In DNA, the CDR3 is TGCGCCAGCAGCTTGGCGGAGATGAGGGGCGCCGAACCCCTCCACTTT. This sequence encodes CASSLAEMRGAEPLHF. The variable domain in full, with the rest retrieved from reference TRBV5-1 and TRBJ1-6, is KAGVTQTPRYLIKTRGQQVTLSCSPISGHRSVSWYQQTPGQGLQFLFEYFSETQRNKGNFPGRFSGRQFSNSRSEMNVSTLELGDSALYLCASSLAEMRGAEPLHFGNGTRLTVT.

The chain has TRBV7-8 and TRBJ2-1; tentative D call: TRBD2 (6 bases). The CDR3 consists of 11 residues. V dropped 2 bases and J dropped 10 bases, with 6 bases sitting between them. Per the germline V gene, CDR1 is SGHVS and CDR2 is FQNEAQ. The CDR3 nucleotides are TGTGCCAGCAGCTTACGGGGGGAGCAGTTCTTC. It translates to CASSLRGEQFF.

The chain employs TRBV5-1 and TRBJ2-7, with a tentative D call TRBD2 (6 bases). The CDR3 loop spans 13 amino acids. V gave up 4 bases and J gave up 6 bases, with 14 bases separating them. CDR1 SGHRS and CDR2 YFSETQ come from the germline V gene. CDR3 nucleotide sequence: TGCGCCAGCAGCAGGTTCGTGGGAGGCGAGCAGTACTTC. Protein sequence: CASSRFVGGEQYF. Drawing the rest from reference TRBV5-1 and TRBJ2-7, the complete variable domain is KAGVTQTPRYLIKTRGQQVTLSCSPISGHRSVSWYQQTPGQGLQFLFEYFSETQRNKGNFPGRFSGRQFSNSRSEMNVSTLELGDSALYLCASSRFVGGEQYFGPGTRLTVT.

The CDR3 region has the DNA TGTGCCAGCAGCAACGGGGCTCCCTACAATGAGCAGTTCTTC. This translates into CASSNGAPYNEQFF. This sequence joins TRBV5-6 and TRBJ2-1, with D perhaps given as TRBD1 or TRBD2 (5 bases each). V was trimmed by 4 bases and J by 2 bases, leaving 10 bases between them. Germline V gene data show CDR1 as SGHDT and CDR2 as YYEEEE. The CDR3 is 14 amino acids.

This CDR3 is CAWSSRSSYEQYF. For the CDR3, the DNA is TGTGCCTGGAGTAGCAGGAGCTCCTACGAGCAGTACTTC. The J gene is TRBJ2-7, the V gene TRBV30; no firm D call. The V end lost 2 bases, the J end lost 0 bases, and 8 bases lay between the germline ends. The CDR3 sequence is 13 residues long. Germline assignment: CDR1 GTSNPN and CDR2 SVGIG (reference sequence).

The CDR3 bases are TGTGCCAGCAGCTTAAGTCTCGGTCCACCGACAGCTAACTATGGCTACACCTTC. Residues: CASSLSLGPPTANYGYTF. The rearrangement links TRBV11-2 to TRBJ1-2, with D perhaps TRBD1 (5 bases). The germline CDR1 and CDR2 sequences are SGHAT and FQNNGV. The CDR3 covers 18 residues. V was shortened by 2 bases and J by 0 bases, with 19 bases between the two germline ends.

This clone has more than one count but fewer than ten. This rearrangement joins TRBV4-1 to TRBJ1-4; D might be TRBD1 (5 bases). V shed 1 base and J shed 8 bases, with 17 bases lying between them. Germline V gives CDR1 MGHRA, CDR2 YSYEKL. This CDR3 is built from 16 residues. The chain's CDR3 is CASSQVFGGYGEKLFF. The CDR3 DNA reads TGCGCCAGCAGCCAAGTCTTCGGGGGGTACGGCGAAAAACTGTTTTTT.